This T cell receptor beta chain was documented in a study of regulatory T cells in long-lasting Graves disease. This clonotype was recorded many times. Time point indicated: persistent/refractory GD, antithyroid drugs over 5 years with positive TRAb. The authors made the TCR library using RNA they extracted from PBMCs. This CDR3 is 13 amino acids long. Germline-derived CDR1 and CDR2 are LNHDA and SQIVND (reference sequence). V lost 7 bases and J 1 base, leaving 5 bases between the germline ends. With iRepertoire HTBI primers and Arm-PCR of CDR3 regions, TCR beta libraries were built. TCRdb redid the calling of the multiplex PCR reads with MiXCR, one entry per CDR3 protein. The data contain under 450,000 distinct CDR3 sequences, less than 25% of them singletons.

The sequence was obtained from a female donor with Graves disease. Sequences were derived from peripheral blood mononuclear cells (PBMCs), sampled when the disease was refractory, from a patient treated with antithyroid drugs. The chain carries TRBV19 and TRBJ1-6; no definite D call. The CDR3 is CASTESYNSPLHF. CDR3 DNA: TGTGCCAGTACCGAGTCCTATAATTCACCCCTCCACTTT.